A selection of T cell receptor beta chains follows, all from one sample in a study of shared clonotypes between healthy human individuals. Libraries were prepared by immunoSEQ multiplex PCR; TCRdb keeps only in-frame clonotypes and omits some of them. The table records 950,000 to 1,300,000 clones, 70% to 80% of them present only once. The sample was memory CD4+ T cells sorted from blood. These receptors originate from a man aged 18 to 29 in good health. The CDR3 runs from the conserved cysteine through the conserved F or W.

v_call	j_call	cdr3_aa
TRBV6-6	TRBJ1-5	CASRDSLWPQHF
TRBV2	TRBJ1-5	CASRTGKNQPQHF
TRBV25-1	TRBJ2-3	CASSDPAGVGTQYF
TRBV5-4	TRBJ2-3	CASSLTAGYFSTDTQYF
TRBV2	TRBJ2-2	CASRDGLIGELFF
TRBV4-1	TRBJ2-5	CASSPGLAVQETQYF
TRBV10-2	TRBJ2-1	CASSSDASEQFF
TRBV28	TRBJ2-3	CASSPSGEGRDTQYF
TRBV11-3	TRBJ2-1	CASSLDRGEQFF
TRBV2	TRBJ1-2	CASSDMSRRGTF
TRBV5-1	TRBJ2-6	CASGTATANVLTF
TRBV7-2	TRBJ2-7	CASSQSTGRAHEQYF
TRBV10-3	TRBJ1-1	CAISAAGRLMNTEAFF
TRBV6-4	TRBJ2-3	CASSGSGGADTQYF
TRBV6-4	TRBJ2-1	CASSDSVLGSGLQFF
TRBV11-3	TRBJ2-1	CASSSDGYNEQFF
TRBV9	TRBJ2-7	CASSLGQGPPSSYEQYF
TRBV15	TRBJ1-2	CATSATRGTAGAGYTF
TRBV28	TRBJ2-7	CASSSIAGGRYEQYF
TRBV9	TRBJ1-4	CASTRTGDNEKLFF
TRBV9	TRBJ1-1	CASSAGVVSGTEAFF
TRBV5-4	TRBJ2-1	CASSPRQARYNEQFF
TRBV5-1	TRBJ2-5	CASRKSNGQETQYF
TRBV6-1	TRBJ1-2	CASYVSSYTF
TRBV7-9	TRBJ2-7	CASSLPNRGYEQYF
TRBV19	TRBJ1-5	CASSPWTGGQPQHF
TRBV6-1	TRBJ1-5	CASSEQGVGNQPQHF
TRBV6-1	TRBJ2-6	CASSVQSSGANVLTF
TRBV18	TRBJ2-7	CASSPGTSGAYEQYF
TRBV4-3	TRBJ1-6	CASSRSGGDNSPLHF
TRBV6-1	TRBJ1-2	CASIPDRAYGYTF
TRBV10-1	TRBJ1-1	CASRQGMNTEAFF
TRBV9	TRBJ2-5	CASSVQAGGLETQYF
TRBV4-3	TRBJ2-7	CASSQDRAGTYEQYF
TRBV6-6	TRBJ2-7	CASSPKKTGSYEQYF
TRBV5-4	TRBJ2-7	CASSLSVAATYEQYF
TRBV2	TRBJ2-5	CASLLPTSGRILETQYF
TRBV7-2	TRBJ1-1	CASSSTRITEAFF
TRBV28	TRBJ1-2	CASSTGHSVYGYTF
TRBV2	TRBJ1-2	CASSENRESGYTF
TRBV9	TRBJ1-4	CASSVGDSGAEKLFF
TRBV7-9	TRBJ2-7	CASSKWTGVSYEQYF
TRBV30	TRBJ2-3	CAWSVTVDPRDTQYF
TRBV9	TRBJ2-5	CASSVSTGGETQYF
TRBV7-2	TRBJ2-5	CASRPAAQETQYF
TRBV2	TRBJ2-7	CASRSGGSEQYF
TRBV7-9	TRBJ2-7	CASSLGAGGGLSEQYF
TRBV11-2	TRBJ1-1	CASSLRDQTTF
TRBV5-6	TRBJ2-3	CASSGLAVGYTQYF
TRBV6-1	TRBJ2-1	CASLRLRTGGNEQFF
TRBV2	TRBJ2-7	CASSGGWADPYEQYF
TRBV27	TRBJ1-2	CASSDLGTGETHYGYTF
TRBV5-1	TRBJ2-3	CASSPETRGSADTQYF
TRBV6-5	TRBJ2-5	CASTDRGARETQYF
TRBV7-6	TRBJ2-3	CASSLDAGGGTDTQYF
TRBV21-1	TRBJ2-7	CASNPSGSPYEQYF